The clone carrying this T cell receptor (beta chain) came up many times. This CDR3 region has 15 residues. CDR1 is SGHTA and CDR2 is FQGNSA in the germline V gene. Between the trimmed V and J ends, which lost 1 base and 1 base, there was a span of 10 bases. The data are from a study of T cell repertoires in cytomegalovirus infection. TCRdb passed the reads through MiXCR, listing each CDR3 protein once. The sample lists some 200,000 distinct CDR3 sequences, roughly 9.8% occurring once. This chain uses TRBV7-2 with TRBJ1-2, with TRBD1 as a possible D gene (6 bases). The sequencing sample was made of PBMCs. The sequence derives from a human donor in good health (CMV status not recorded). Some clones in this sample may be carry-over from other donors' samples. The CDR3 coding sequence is TGTGCCAGCAGCTTAGTGGGCAGGGGTAACTATGGCTACACCTTC. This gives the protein CASSLVGRGNYGYTF.